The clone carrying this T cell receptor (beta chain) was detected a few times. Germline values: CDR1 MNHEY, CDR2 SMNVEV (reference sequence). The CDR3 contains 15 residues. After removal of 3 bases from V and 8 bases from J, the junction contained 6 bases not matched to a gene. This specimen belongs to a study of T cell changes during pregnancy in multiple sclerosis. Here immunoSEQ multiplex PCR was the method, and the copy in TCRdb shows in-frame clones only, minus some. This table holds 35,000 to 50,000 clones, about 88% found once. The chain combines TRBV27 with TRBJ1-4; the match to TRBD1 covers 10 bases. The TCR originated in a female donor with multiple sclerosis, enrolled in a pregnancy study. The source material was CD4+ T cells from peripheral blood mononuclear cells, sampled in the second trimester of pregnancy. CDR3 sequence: CASSLTGGRREKLFF. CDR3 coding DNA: TGTGCCAGCAGTTTGACAGGGGGCCGGAGGGAAAAACTGTTTTTT.